Sequencing of this T cell receptor beta chain was carried out in a study of blood T cell repertoires in COVID-19. Trimming at V came to 11 bases and at J to 3 bases, leaving 7 bases not matched to a gene. The V gene's germline CDR1 is LNHDA and CDR2 SQIVND (reference sequence). This CDR3 spans 13 amino acids. Generated by immunoSEQ multiplex PCR, the TCRdb table keeps only in-frame clones and is missing some. The sample shows about 170,000 clones, roughly 85% of them seen only once. This sequence originates from a woman aged 70-85 years in a cohort exposed to, infected with or recovered from COVID-19 (not recorded which). The rearrangement joins TRBV19 to TRBJ2-3; 8 bases are a match to TRBD1. Sequenced sample: PBMCs or T cells enriched from blood (not recorded which). CDR3: CAARQGTTDTQYF. DNA for the CDR3: TGTGCCGCCCGACAGGGGACGACAGATACGCAGTATTTT.